The 19 T cell receptor beta chains in this list originate from one sample, sequenced in a study of memory CD8 T cells in hepatitis C reinfection. Sequenced by immunoSEQ multiplex PCR; TCRdb stores in-frame clones only, minus some. This sample has around 45,000 clones, with approximately 87% found just once. Time point defined: peak reinfection, 3 to 8 weeks after reinfection detection. The sorted cells went straight to TCR sequencing with no prior in vitro expansion. Sequencing input: naive CD8+ T cells sorted from blood. These TCRs come from a man aged 18-30 years with hepatitis C virus infection.

The chain combines TRBV11-2 with TRBJ2-7, with 7 positions matching TRBD2. The CDR3 contains 15 residues. Germline CDR1 reads SGHAT; CDR2 reads FQNNGV. V dropped 4 bases and J dropped 2; count of bases not matched to a gene: 8. The CDR3 region is CASSSGGGTAYEQYV. CDR3 nucleotide sequence: TGTGCCAGCAGCTCGGGAGGCGGAACCGCCTACGAGCAGTACGTC.

The rearrangement joins TRBV15 to TRBJ1-6; the D is unclear. The length of the CDR3 is 15 residues. Trimming cost V 0 bases and J 6 bases, with 9 bases left between them. Germline-derived CDR1 and CDR2 are LNHNV and YYDKDF (reference sequence). The CDR3: CATSRDRGPNSPLHF. The CDR3 DNA follows: TGTGCCACCAGCAGAGACAGAGGGCCTAATTCACCCCTCCACTTT.

This chain joins TRBV6-6 and TRBJ2-5, with D unclear. The end of the DNA is better explained by TRBJ2-7, so the J call may be wrong. The germline gives CDR1 MNHNY, CDR2 SVGAGI (reference sequence). The CDR3 loop spans 13 amino acids. CDR3 bases: TGTGCCAGCAGTTACTCCCGATCCTACGAGCAGTACTTC. This sequence encodes CASSYSRSYEQYF.

The rearrangement links TRBV27 to TRBJ1-6, with no clear D. V was shortened by 3 bases and J by 7 bases, with 10 bases between the two germline ends. Germline CDR1 reads MNHEY; CDR2 reads SMNVEV (reference sequence). There are 14 residues in the CDR3. The CDR3 nucleotides read TGTGCCAGCAGTTTTCGAGGGAGCAATTCACCCCTCCACTTT. Its translation is CASSFRGSNSPLHF.

In this sample, this clone turned up once. The gene calls are TRBV19 and TRBJ2-1; 11 positions match TRBD2. V trimming: 5 bases; J trimming: 4 bases; junction bases outside the gene matches: 10. CDR3 length equals 17 residues. In germline, CDR1 is LNHDA, CDR2 SQIVND (reference sequence). The CDR3 DNA reads TGTGCCAGTAGTCCCAGTAGCGGGGGGGCTCTTTACAATGAGCAGTTCTTC. Its protein product is CASSPSSGGALYNEQFF.

The chain links TRBV14 to TRBJ2-7; D is unresolved. The CDR3 has 18 amino acids. The germline V gene encodes CDR1 SGHDN and CDR2 FVKESK. V was pared by 0 bases and J by 0 bases, with 18 bases between. CDR3 amino acids: CASSQDRPIASSSYEQYF. As DNA, the CDR3 is TGTGCCAGCAGCCAAGATCGCCCCATAGCTTCCAGCTCCTACGAGCAGTACTTC. Based on the CDR3 plus reference TRBV14 and TRBJ2-7, the full variable domain is EAGVTQFPSHSVIEKGQTVTLRCDPISGHDNLYWYRRVMGKEIKFLLHFVKESKQDESGMPNNRFLAERTGGTYSTLKVQPAELEDSGVYFCASSQDRPIASSSYEQYFGPGTRLTVT.

V is TRBV5-1 and J is TRBJ2-1; TRBD1 aligns across 7 bases. The CDR3 is 13 residues long. The trim removed 6 bases at V and 6 bases at J, leaving 6 bases unmatched. CDR1 is SGHRS and CDR2 is YFSETQ in the germline V gene. The CDR3 loop is CASKGAFPNEQFF. The CDR3 DNA reads as TGCGCCAGCAAGGGGGCCTTCCCCAATGAGCAGTTCTTC.

V usage is TRBV7-2 and J usage is TRBJ2-1, with 8 bases matching TRBD2. CDR3 size: 15 residues. The germline gives CDR1 SGHTA, CDR2 FQGNSA. The trim removed 2 bases at V and 9 bases at J, leaving 9 bases unmatched. This chain's CDR3 is CASSLPGLVYSEQFF. DNA of the CDR3: TGTGCCAGCAGCTTACCGGGACTAGTGTATTCTGAGCAGTTCTTC.

This chain uses TRBV25-1 with TRBJ2-7, with 7 bases lining up with TRBD2. This CDR3 region has 15 residues. Germline lookup yields CDR1 MGHDK and CDR2 SYGVNS. The J segment lost 4 bases and the V segment lost 8 bases, leaving 14 bases of the junction unmatched. The CDR3 region is CASRTLGRAEYEQYV. CDR3 nucleotide sequence: TGTGCCAGCCGGACTCTGGGGAGGGCAGAGTACGAGCAGTACGTC.

This clone showed up just a few times. The rearrangement joins TRBV5-1 to TRBJ2-1, with TRBD2 identical over 9 bases. CDR3 size: 18 residues. The germline V gene encodes CDR1 SGHRS and CDR2 YFSETQ. V lost 3 bases to trimming and J lost 5 bases; unmatched junction nucleotides: 15. CDR3 bases: TGCGCCAGCAGCTGGCCCTCGGGCGGGAGGGGTTTTGACAATGAGCAGTTCTTC. It codes for CASSWPSGGRGFDNEQFF.

This rearrangement joins TRBV6-5 to TRBJ1-2; no definite D call. The CDR3 runs 13 residues. Trimming removed 2 bases at V and 4 bases at J, with 8 bases between. Germline V lookup: CDR1 MNHEY, CDR2 SVGAGI. The CDR3 loop reads CASSYDGSYGYTF. In nucleotides, the CDR3 is TGTGCCAGCAGTTACGATGGGAGCTATGGCTACACCTTC.

The chain has TRBV11-3 and TRBJ2-2, with 8 bases identical to TRBD1. Trimming removed 0 bases from V and 3 bases from J; junction bases left unmatched: 6. Per germline, CDR1 SGHNT and CDR2 YENEEA. The CDR3 runs 17 residues. In nucleotides, the CDR3 is TGTGCCAGCAGCTTAGATAGCGGACAGGGTGACACCGGGGAGCTGTTTTTT. Its protein product is CASSLDSGQGDTGELFF.

The table lists this clone with a count of one. The chain combines TRBV7-9 with TRBJ1-4; the match to TRBD1 covers 7 bases. CDR3 size: 15 residues. Trimming removed 6 bases from V and 0 bases from J; junction bases left unmatched: 4. Germline V gene sequence: CDR1 SEHNR, CDR2 FQNEAQ (reference sequence). CDR3 protein: CASSFTGATNEKLFF. CDR3 nucleotides: TGTGCCAGCAGTTTCACAGGGGCAACTAATGAAAAACTGTTTTTT.

The rearrangement links TRBV11-3 to TRBJ2-2; 10 bases fit TRBD2. The CDR3 runs 15 residues. Germline CDR1 reads SGHNT; CDR2 reads YENEEA. With 5 bases clipped from V and 5 bases from J, the junction kept 5 bases outside the gene matches. CDR3 in amino acids: CASSPSAGGTGELFF. Written as DNA, the CDR3 is TGTGCCAGCAGCCCCTCAGCGGGAGGGACCGGGGAGCTGTTTTTT.

This chain links TRBV5-1 with TRBJ1-6, with 12 bases fitting TRBD1. The CDR3 covers 16 residues. Looked up from germline, CDR1 is SGHRS and CDR2 is YFSETQ. J was trimmed by 7 bases and V by 0 bases; bases with no gene match: 2. CDR3 coding DNA: TGCGCCAGCAGCTTGGGGGACAGGGGGCTAAATTCACCCCTCCACTTT. It is translated as CASSLGDRGLNSPLHF.

In this sample, this clone turned up once. This rearrangement joins TRBV7-9 to TRBJ1-1; weak D call: TRBD1 (5 bases). Germline CDR1 is SEHNR and CDR2 is FQNEAQ (reference sequence). Trimming shortened V by 1 base and J by 7 bases, and 13 bases separated the two germline ends. This CDR3 comprises 14 residues. The CDR3 DNA sequence: TGTGCCAGCAGCTTAGGTATAGGCAGGGATGAAGCTTTCTTT. Translating gives CASSLGIGRDEAFF.

V and J are TRBV6-5 and TRBJ2-5; D is possibly TRBD1 (6 bases). The CDR3 is made up of 14 amino acids. Germline-derived CDR1 and CDR2 are MNHEY and SVGAGI. V gave up 9 bases and J gave up 0 bases, with 14 bases separating them. The CDR3 bases are TGTGCCAGTGGCAAACGGGACAACCAAGAGACCCAGTACTTC. As protein: CASGKRDNQETQYF.

CDR3 coding DNA: TGTGCCTGGAGTGTACAACGGGTCCAGTTCCAAGAGACCCAGTACTTC. This sequence encodes CAWSVQRVQFQETQYF. The J gene is TRBJ2-5, the V gene TRBV30, with D hard to call. The CDR3 spans 16 residues. Deletions cut 0 bases from V and 1 base from J, with 15 bases between. Germline CDR1 and CDR2: GTSNPN and SVGIG (reference sequence).

The chain couples TRBV18 to TRBJ2-5, with 10 bases lining up with TRBD1. Germline V CDR1 and CDR2: KGHSH, LQKENI. The V and J ends lost 6 bases and 4 bases, in that order; junction bases with no gene match: 5. The CDR3 contains 14 residues. The CDR3 loop is CASSMTGGGETQYF. CDR3 nucleotides: TGTGCCAGCTCCATGACAGGGGGCGGAGAGACCCAGTACTTC.